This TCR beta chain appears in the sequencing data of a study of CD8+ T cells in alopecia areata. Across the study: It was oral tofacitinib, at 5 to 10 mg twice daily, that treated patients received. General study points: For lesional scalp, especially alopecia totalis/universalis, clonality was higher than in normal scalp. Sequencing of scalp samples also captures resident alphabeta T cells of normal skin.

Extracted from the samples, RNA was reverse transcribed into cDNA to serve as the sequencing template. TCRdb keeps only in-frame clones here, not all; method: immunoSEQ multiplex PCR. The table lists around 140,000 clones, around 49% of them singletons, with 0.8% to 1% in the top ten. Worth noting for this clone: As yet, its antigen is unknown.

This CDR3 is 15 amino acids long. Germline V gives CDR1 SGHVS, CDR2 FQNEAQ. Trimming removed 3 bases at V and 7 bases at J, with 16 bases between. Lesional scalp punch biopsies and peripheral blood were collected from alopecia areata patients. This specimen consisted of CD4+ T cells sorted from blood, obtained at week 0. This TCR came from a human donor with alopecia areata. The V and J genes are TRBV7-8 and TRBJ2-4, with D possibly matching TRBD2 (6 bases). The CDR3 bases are TGTGCCAGCAGCTTGGTCTGGGGAGGCAGTAACATTCAGTACTTC. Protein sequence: CASSLVWGGSNIQYF.